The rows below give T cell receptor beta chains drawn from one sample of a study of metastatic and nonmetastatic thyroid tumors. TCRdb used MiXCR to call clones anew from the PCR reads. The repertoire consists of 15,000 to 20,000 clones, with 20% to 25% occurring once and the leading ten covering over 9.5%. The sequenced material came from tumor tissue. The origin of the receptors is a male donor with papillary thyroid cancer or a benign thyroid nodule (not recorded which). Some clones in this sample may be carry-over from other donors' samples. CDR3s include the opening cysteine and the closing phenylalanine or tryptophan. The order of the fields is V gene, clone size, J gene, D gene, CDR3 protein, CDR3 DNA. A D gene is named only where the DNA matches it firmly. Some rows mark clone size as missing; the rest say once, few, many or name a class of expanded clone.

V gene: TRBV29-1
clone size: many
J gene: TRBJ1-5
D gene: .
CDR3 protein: CSVEEGAGNQPQHF
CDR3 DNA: TGCAGCGTTGAAGAGGGGGCCGGCAATCAGCCCCAGCATTTT

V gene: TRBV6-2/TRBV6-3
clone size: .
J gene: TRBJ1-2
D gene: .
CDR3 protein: CACTLARGGYGYTF
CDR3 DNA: TGTGCCTGCACCCTTGCCCGGGGGGGTTATGGCTACACCTTC

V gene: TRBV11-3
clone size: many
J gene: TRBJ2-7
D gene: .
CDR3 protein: CASSSGTGNYEQYF
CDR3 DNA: TGTGCCAGCAGCTCTGGAACCGGGAACTACGAGCAGTACTTC

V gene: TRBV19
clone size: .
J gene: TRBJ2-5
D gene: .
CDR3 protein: CASSNGQLQETQYF
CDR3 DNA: TGTGCCAGTAGTAACGGACAACTCCAAGAGACCCAGTACTTC

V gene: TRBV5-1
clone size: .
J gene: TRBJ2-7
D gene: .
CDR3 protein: CASLLRGDYEQYF
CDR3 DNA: TGCGCCAGCCTTTTGAGGGGGGACTACGAGCAGTACTTC

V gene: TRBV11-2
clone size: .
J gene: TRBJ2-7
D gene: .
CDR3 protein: CASSLKGTSSYEQYF
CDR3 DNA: TGTGCCAGCAGCTTAAAAGGGACCTCTTCCTACGAGCAGTACTTC

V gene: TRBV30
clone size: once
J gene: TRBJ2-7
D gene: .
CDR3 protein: CASGVNEQYF
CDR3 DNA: TGTGCCTCAGGGGTCAACGAGCAGTACTTC

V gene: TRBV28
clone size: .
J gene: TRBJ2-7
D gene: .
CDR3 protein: CASSSDTLEQYF
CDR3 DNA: TGTGCCAGCAGCTCCGACACTCTCGAGCAGTACTTC

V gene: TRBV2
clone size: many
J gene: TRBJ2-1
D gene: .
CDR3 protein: CASSASQKGFWGEQFF
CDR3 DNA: TGTGCCAGCAGTGCTTCCCAGAAGGGATTTTGGGGTGAGCAGTTCTTC

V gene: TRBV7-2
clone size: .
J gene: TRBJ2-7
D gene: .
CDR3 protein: CASSLASPVGVKQYF
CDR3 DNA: TGTGCCAGCAGCTTAGCCTCCCCAGTGGGGGTCAAGCAGTACTTC